The T cell receptor beta chain described here comes from a study of T-cell reconstitution after alpha-beta-depleted transplantation in children. A TCRbeta library incorporating unique molecular identifiers was prepared. TCRdb re-called the PCR reads through MiXCR, storing one row per CDR3 protein. The table includes some 340,000 distinct CDR3 sequences, about 9.4% detected once. CDR1 ENHRY and CDR2 SYGVKD come from the germline V gene. Trimming took 4 bases from V and 1 from J, leaving 11 bases between them. The CDR3 has 15 residues. This clonotype was observed a few times. This sequence joins TRBV10-3 and TRBJ1-5, with D unresolved. Sequencing used PBMCs from the stem cell graft donor, obtained from the stem cell graft. The clonotype comes from a human donor who donated a stem cell graft to a child with acute lymphoblastic leukemia. Here the CDR3 DNA reads TGTGCCATCAGTGTTGGAGGGAGAAGCAATCAGCCCCAGCATTTT. Its translation: CAISVGGRSNQPQHF.